This TCR beta chain was retrieved from a study of PD-1 blockade in classical Hodgkin lymphoma. Time point specified: cycle 4 day 1 (C4D1), after 5 to 7 weeks of nivolumab. Each patient experienced a relapse that followed autologous stem cell transplantation, and brentuximab vedotin exposure varied. Purification of CD4+ T cells from thawed PBMCs was achieved by magnetic negative selection. The CDR3 has 13 amino acids. V lost 0 bases and J lost 1, with 3 bases in between. From germline, CDR1 is SGHDN and CDR2 FVKESK. Study-level points and caveats: Researchers reported that CD4+ TCR diversity, though not CD8+, rose significantly by C4D1.

Here immunoSEQ multiplex PCR was the method, and the copy in TCRdb shows in-frame clones only, minus some. This table has some 26,000 clones, over 75% appearing once. Note on this clone: Its target is unknown.

Sequenced here: CD4+ T cells from blood, sampled before the fourth cycle of nivolumab. The genes are TRBV14 and TRBJ1-1; D gene uncertain. This sequence originates from a human donor with classical Hodgkin lymphoma. CDR3 sequence: CASSQEPNTEAFF. CDR3 sequence (DNA): TGTGCCAGCAGCCAAGAGCCGAACACTGAAGCTTTCTTT.